The 22 T cell receptor beta chains reported below all come from one sample, sequenced in a study of response to subunit inactivated influenza vaccine. TCRdb analysed the RT-PCR reads with MiXCR anew, one entry per CDR3 protein. The data show about 480,000 distinct CDR3 sequences, under 15% seen once. The starting material was PBMCs from blood, obtained 40 to 50 days after vaccination. These receptors were taken from a man aged 50-59 years who received an inactivated influenza vaccine.

The rearrangement joins TRBV20-1 to TRBJ2-2; 7 bases agree with TRBD2. The V gene's germline CDR1 is DFQATT and CDR2 SNEGSKA (reference sequence). Germline trimming cut 2 bases from V and 3 bases from J; bases unmatched to any gene: 6. CDR3 length equals 15 residues. The CDR3 loop reads CSARWGGTHTGELFF. The CDR3 coding sequence is TGCAGTGCTAGATGGGGGGGGACCCACACCGGGGAGCTGTTTTTT.

In this sample, this clonotype turned up many times. The chain joins TRBV20-1 to TRBJ2-4; 12 nucleotides line up with TRBD2. Germline assignment: CDR1 DFQATT and CDR2 SNEGSKA (reference sequence). CDR3 size: 14 residues. The V and J ends lost 5 bases and 9 bases, in that order; junction bases with no gene match: 8. In nucleotides, the CDR3 is TGCAGTGCTGAGACTAGCGGGAGTGAGGGCATTCAGTACTTC. Amino acid sequence: CSAETSGSEGIQYF.

This chain links TRBV5-1 with TRBJ1-1, with D uncertain. The CDR3 length is 15 residues. From germline, CDR1 is SGHRS and CDR2 YFSETQ. The ends were cut back, 4 bases at V and 1 base at J, with 14 bases in the middle. The CDR3: CASSASVRGNTEAFF. CDR3 sequence (DNA): TGCGCCAGCAGCGCCTCGGTGCGGGGGAACACTGAAGCTTTCTTT.

The DNA for the CDR3 is TGTGCCAGCAGCAAATCCGGGACAAGCTACGAGCAGTACTTC. It specifies CASSKSGTSYEQYF. The rearrangement links TRBV11-2 to TRBJ2-7; a possible D gene is TRBD1 (6 bases). The CDR3 runs to 14 residues. The V and J ends lost 5 bases and 3 bases respectively, with 14 bases between them. Germline lookup yields CDR1 SGHAT and CDR2 FQNNGV.

This clonotype has a single count. This chain connects TRBV30 to TRBJ1-6; D uncertain. In germline, CDR1 is GTSNPN, CDR2 SVGIG (reference sequence). V was clipped by 0 bases and J by 10 bases, with 10 bases between them. CDR3 size: 13 residues. The CDR3 loop reads CAWSVPGVSPLHF. The CDR3 DNA reads TGTGCCTGGAGTGTACCTGGGGTATCACCCCTCCACTTT.

This clonotype was observed a handful of times. The V gene is TRBV5-1, the J gene TRBJ2-3, with 7 bases that match TRBD2. Losses at the gene ends were 1 base for V and 4 bases for J; bases not matched to a gene: 6. Germline V gene sequence: CDR1 SGHRS, CDR2 YFSETQ. The CDR3 spans 15 residues. CDR3 region: CASSLPAGSSDTQYF. CDR3 nucleotides: TGCGCCAGCAGCTTGCCAGCGGGGAGTTCAGATACGCAGTATTTT.

CDR3 sequence (DNA): TGTGCCATCAGAGGGGCAGGGGATGAAAAACTGTTTTTT. This encodes CAIRGAGDEKLFF. This rearrangement joins TRBV10-3 to TRBJ1-4; D possibly corresponds to TRBD1 (6 bases). With 6 bases removed from V and 6 bases from J, the gap between germline ends came to 11 bases. The CDR3 contains 13 residues. Germline V CDR1 and CDR2: ENHRY, SYGVKD.

This clonotype has more than one count but fewer than ten. The gene calls are TRBV4-1 and TRBJ1-5; D unclear. This CDR3 region has 15 residues. The V end was cut by 1 base, the J end by 6 bases, with 13 bases between. Germline V CDR1 and CDR2: MGHRA, YSYEKL. The CDR3 here is CASSQGLGRSQPQHF. The CDR3 nucleotides are TGCGCCAGCAGCCAAGGTCTGGGCCGAAGTCAGCCCCAGCATTTT.

This clonotype was counted between two and nine times. The V call is TRBV15, the J call TRBJ1-4; D uncertain. V was clipped by 2 bases and J by 6 bases, with 4 bases between them. This CDR3 region has 12 residues. The V gene's germline CDR1 is LNHNV and CDR2 YYDKDF (reference sequence). This CDR3 is CATSRPHEKLFF. The DNA of the CDR3 is TGTGCCACCAGCAGACCCCATGAAAAACTGTTTTTT.

The chain employs TRBV6-1 and TRBJ1-2; TRBD1 agrees at 7 bases. In germline, CDR1 is MNHNS, CDR2 SASEGT. With V trimmed by 3 bases and J by 0 bases, 7 bases remained unmatched. The CDR3 runs to 16 residues. The CDR3 region is CASSDAGQAPNYGYTF. In DNA, the CDR3 is TGTGCCAGCAGTGACGCCGGACAGGCGCCTAACTATGGCTACACCTTC.

V usage is TRBV4-1 and J usage is TRBJ2-1; 11 bases agree with TRBD2. V lost 3 bases and J lost 4; bases outside the gene matches: 8. There are 17 residues in the CDR3. Germline V gene sequence: CDR1 MGHRA, CDR2 YSYEKL. The CDR3 loop reads CASSQLPGTSGYNEQFF. In nucleotides, the CDR3 is TGCGCCAGCAGCCAGCTCCCCGGGACTAGCGGATACAATGAGCAGTTCTTC.

The chain links TRBV6-2 or TRBV6-3 to TRBJ2-3; no clear D. The CDR3 runs 15 residues. V gave up 2 bases and J gave up 2 bases, with 11 bases separating them. Germline CDR1 reads MNHEY; CDR2 reads SVGEGT. The CDR3 loop is CASSYLRSLTDTQYF. The CDR3 DNA is TGTGCCAGCAGTTACCTGCGGAGTCTCACAGATACGCAGTATTTT.

This clonotype was found many times. The genes are TRBV4-3 and TRBJ1-6; D is possibly TRBD1 (6 bases). The CDR3 contains 16 residues. The germline gives CDR1 LGHNA, CDR2 YSLEER. Between the trimmed V and J ends, which lost 3 bases and 0 bases, there was a span of 9 bases. The CDR3 sequence is CASSQDSSSYNSPLHF. DNA of the CDR3: TGCGCCAGCAGCCAGGACAGCAGCTCCTATAATTCACCCCTCCACTTT.

The CDR3 loop is CASRPSGTGTDTQYF. In DNA form, the CDR3 reads TGTGCCAGCAGGCCCTCCGGGACAGGCACAGATACGCAGTATTTT. The chain is built from TRBV6-1 and TRBJ2-3; 7 bases are a match to TRBD1. V dropped 6 bases and J dropped 1; count of bases not matched to a gene: 7. Germline CDR1 MNHNS, CDR2 SASEGT. This CDR3 contains 15 residues.

This clonotype was observed a few times. V and J are TRBV4-2 and TRBJ1-2; unclear D gene. V lost 0 bases, J lost 4 bases, and 15 bases lay in between. Germline V gene lookup returns CDR1 LGHNA and CDR2 YNFKEQ. This CDR3 region has 16 residues. The CDR3, as DNA: TGTGCCAGCAGCCAAGATGGGAGGGCGCCGTTCTATGGCTACACCTTC. It specifies CASSQDGRAPFYGYTF.

The chain links TRBV10-3 to TRBJ2-5; 10 bases map to TRBD2. J was trimmed by 5 bases and V by 0 bases; bases with no gene match: 0. CDR3 size: 14 residues. Looked up from germline, CDR1 is ENHRY and CDR2 is SYGVKD. In DNA, the CDR3 is TGTGCCATCAGTGAGTCGACTAGCGGGGAGACCCAGTACTTC. It yields the protein CAISESTSGETQYF.

This clonotype was seen more than once but under ten times. CDR3: CASSLAVLRGYNEQFF. DNA of the CDR3: TGTGCCAGCAGCTTAGCCGTGTTAAGGGGTTACAATGAGCAGTTCTTC. This chain connects TRBV7-2 to TRBJ2-1; a possible D gene is TRBD1 (5 bases). The ends were cut back, 0 bases at V and 4 bases at J, with 13 bases in the middle. Germline assignment: CDR1 SGHTA and CDR2 FQGNSA. The CDR3 sequence is 16 residues long.

This clonotype has a single count. The rearrangement uses TRBV7-6 and TRBJ2-2, with D perhaps TRBD2 (5 bases). V was clipped by 5 bases and J by 7 bases, with 17 bases between them. Germline V gene sequence: CDR1 SGHVS, CDR2 FNYEAQ. The CDR3 length is 15 residues. The CDR3 loop reads CASSTQPRGGGELFF. DNA of the CDR3: TGTGCCAGCAGCACACAACCTCGGGGTGGCGGGGAGCTGTTTTTT.

This clonotype was counted between two and nine times. This chain links TRBV28 with TRBJ1-1; D ambiguous. Germline assignment: CDR1 MDHEN and CDR2 SYDVKM. Between the trimmed V and J ends, which lost 1 base and 3 bases, there was a span of 6 bases. The CDR3 has 13 residues. The CDR3 bases are TGTGCCAGCAGTTTATCCGGATACACTGAAGCTTTCTTT. Protein product: CASSLSGYTEAFF.

This clonotype was observed a handful of times. The J gene is TRBJ2-4, the V gene TRBV20-1; 10 bases fit TRBD1. The CDR3 extends over 15 amino acids. Germline assignment: CDR1 DFQATT and CDR2 SNEGSKA (reference sequence). J lost 0 bases, V lost 5 bases, and 4 bases had no gene match. The CDR3 region is CSARGQGVAKNIQYF. For the CDR3, the DNA is TGCAGTGCTCGTGGACAGGGGGTAGCCAAAAACATTCAGTACTTC.

This clonotype was seen a handful of times. J is TRBJ1-6 and V is TRBV7-2, with a tentative D call TRBD1 (5 bases). The CDR3 runs 15 residues. V gave up 5 bases and J gave up 10 bases, with 18 bases separating them. CDR1 SGHTA and CDR2 FQGNSA come from the germline V gene. The CDR3: CASSSRDGLGSPLHF. The DNA of the CDR3 is TGTGCCAGCAGCAGCCGGGACGGGCTAGGGTCACCCCTCCACTTT. Full variable domain (remainder filled in from reference TRBV7-2 and TRBJ1-6): GAGVSQSPSNKVTEKGKDVELRCDPISGHTALYWYRQSLGQGLEFLIYFQGNSAPDKSGLPSDRFSAERTGGSVSTLTIQRTQQEDSAVYLCASSSRDGLGSPLHFGNGTRLTVT.

This clonotype was picked up a small number of times. The V call is TRBV20-1, the J call TRBJ2-5; D possibly corresponds to TRBD2 (5 bases). Trimming removed 3 bases from V and 1 base from J, with 33 bases in between. The CDR3 is 21 residues long. Germline CDR1 is DFQATT and CDR2 is SNEGSKA (reference sequence). The CDR3 DNA sequence: TGCAGTGCTAGTCCGACACCTAGGACTGGACCCACCCGGCGTGCCCAAGAGACCCAGTACTTC. It specifies CSASPTPRTGPTRRAQETQYF.